This T cell receptor beta chain was identified in a study of read filtering for tumor transcriptome and immune sequencing. Study information: Mean patient age was roughly 72 years, range roughly 40 to 85; around 17 male, some 14 female. Study outcomes and limitations: This fraction held mixed bone marrow immune cells after CD138-negative sorting. In IR-seq, single-read clonotypes were 65% to 90% of clonotypes but around 3.5% of reads.

Molecular barcoded adaptors covering alpha/delta and beta/gamma chains were used on around 370 ng RNA. A single record per CDR3 protein comes from TCRdb applying MiXCR to the reads. The data show 130,000 or so distinct CDR3 sequences, 13% seen once. This clonotype was counted many times. Its antigen is as yet unknown. Germline assignment: CDR1 SQVTM and CDR2 ANQGSEA. Trimming stripped 6 bases from V and 7 bases from J, with 15 bases between. The length of the CDR3 is 12 residues. The clonotype comes from a donor over 35 with multiple myeloma. The genes are TRBV29-1 and TRBJ2-5; possible D gene TRBD2, 5 bases. Sequenced: a population of CD138-negative cells sorted from bone marrow. CDR3 sequence: CSVYGEDGTQYF. The CDR3 region has the DNA TGCAGCGTGTACGGGGAAGATGGGACCCAGTACTTC. The full variable domain, its missing parts supplied by reference TRBV29-1 and TRBJ2-5, is SAVISQKPSRDICQRGTSLTIQCQVDSQVTMMFWYRQQPGQSLTLIATANQGSEATYESGFVIDKFPISRPNLTFSTLTVSNMSPEDSSIYLCSVYGEDGTQYFGPGTRLLVL.